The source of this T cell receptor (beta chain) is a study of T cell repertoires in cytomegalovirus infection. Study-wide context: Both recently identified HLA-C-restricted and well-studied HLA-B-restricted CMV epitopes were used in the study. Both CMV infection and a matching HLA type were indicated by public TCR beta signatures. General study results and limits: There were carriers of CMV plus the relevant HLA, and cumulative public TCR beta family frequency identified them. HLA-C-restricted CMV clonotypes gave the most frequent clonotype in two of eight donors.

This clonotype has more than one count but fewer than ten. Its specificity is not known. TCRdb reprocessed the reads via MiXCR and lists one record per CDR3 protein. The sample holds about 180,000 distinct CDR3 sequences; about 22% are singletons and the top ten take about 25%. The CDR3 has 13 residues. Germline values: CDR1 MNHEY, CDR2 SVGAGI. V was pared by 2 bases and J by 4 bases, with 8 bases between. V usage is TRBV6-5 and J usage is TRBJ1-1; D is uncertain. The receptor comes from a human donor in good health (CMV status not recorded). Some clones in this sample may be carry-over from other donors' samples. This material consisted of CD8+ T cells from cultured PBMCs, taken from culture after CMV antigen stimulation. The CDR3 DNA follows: TGTGCCAGCAGTTACGATTGGGGCACTGAAGCTTTCTTT. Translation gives CASSYDWGTEAFF.